This T cell receptor beta chain was profiled in a study of CD8 T cells in Susac syndrome. The RNA, about 0.45 to 1 ug, was put through reverse transcription using random hexamers. One entry per CDR3 protein results from TCRdb running MiXCR on the immunoSEQ multiplex PCR reads. The sample lists approximately 200,000 distinct CDR3 sequences; 85% to 95% were seen once. As for this clonotype: At one end, the junction sequence differs from germline, possibly due to a read error.

Germline lookup yields CDR1 SQVTM and CDR2 ANQGSEA. The CDR3 runs to 13 residues. V usage is TRBV29-1 and J usage is TRBJ2-3; 8 bases fit TRBD1. Sequencing was performed on CD4+ T cells from PBMCs. This clonotype was sampled from a human donor with multiple sclerosis. The CDR3 DNA is TGCAGCGTCGAAGACAGGGGAGGAGATACGCAGTATTTT. The encoded protein is CSVEDRGGDTQYF.